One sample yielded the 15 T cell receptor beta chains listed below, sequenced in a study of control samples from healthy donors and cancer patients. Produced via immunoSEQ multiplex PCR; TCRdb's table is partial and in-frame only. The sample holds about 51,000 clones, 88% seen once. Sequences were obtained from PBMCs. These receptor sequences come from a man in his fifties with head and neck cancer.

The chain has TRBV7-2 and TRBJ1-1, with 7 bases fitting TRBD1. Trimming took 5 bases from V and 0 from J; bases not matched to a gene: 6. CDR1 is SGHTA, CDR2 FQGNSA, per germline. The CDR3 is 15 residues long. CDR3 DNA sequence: TGTGCCAGCAGCACAAGCGGGACAGTGAACACTGAAGCTTTCTTT. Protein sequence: CASSTSGTVNTEAFF.

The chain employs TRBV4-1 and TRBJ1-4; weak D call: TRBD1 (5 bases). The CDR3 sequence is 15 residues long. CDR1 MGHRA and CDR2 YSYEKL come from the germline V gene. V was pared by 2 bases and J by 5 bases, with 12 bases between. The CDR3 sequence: CASSQSGTVNEKLFF. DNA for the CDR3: TGCGCCAGCAGCCAATCCGGGACGGTAAATGAAAAACTGTTTTTT.

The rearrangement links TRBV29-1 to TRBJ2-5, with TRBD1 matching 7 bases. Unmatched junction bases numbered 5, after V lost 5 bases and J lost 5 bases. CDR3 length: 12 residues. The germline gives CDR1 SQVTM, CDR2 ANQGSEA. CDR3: CSVSTGRETQYF. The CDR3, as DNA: TGCAGCGTTTCGACAGGGCGGGAGACCCAGTACTTC.

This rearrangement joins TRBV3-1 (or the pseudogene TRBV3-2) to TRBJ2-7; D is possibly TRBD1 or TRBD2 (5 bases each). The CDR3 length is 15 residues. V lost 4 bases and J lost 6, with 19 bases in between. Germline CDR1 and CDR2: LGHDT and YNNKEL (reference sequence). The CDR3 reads CASSPRGHNTFEQYF. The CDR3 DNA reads TGTGCCAGCAGCCCCCGGGGCCACAACACCTTCGAGCAGTACTTC.

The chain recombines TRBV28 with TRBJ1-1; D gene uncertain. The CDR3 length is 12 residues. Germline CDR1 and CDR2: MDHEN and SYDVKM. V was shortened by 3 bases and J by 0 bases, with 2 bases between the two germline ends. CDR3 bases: TGTGCCAGCAGTTTTCTGAACACTGAAGCTTTCTTT. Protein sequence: CASSFLNTEAFF.

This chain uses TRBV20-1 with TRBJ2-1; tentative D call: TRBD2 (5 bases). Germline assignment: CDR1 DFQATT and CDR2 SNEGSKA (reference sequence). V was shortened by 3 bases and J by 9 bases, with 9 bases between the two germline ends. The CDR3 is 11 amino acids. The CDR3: CSASREGEQFF. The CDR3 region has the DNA TGCAGTGCTAGTCGCGAGGGTGAGCAGTTCTTC.

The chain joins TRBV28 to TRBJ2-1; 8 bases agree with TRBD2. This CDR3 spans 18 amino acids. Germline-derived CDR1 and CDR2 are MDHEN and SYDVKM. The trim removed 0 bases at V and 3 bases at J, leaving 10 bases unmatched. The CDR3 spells CASSLWQGTSGRYNEQFF. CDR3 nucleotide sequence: TGTGCCAGCAGTTTATGGCAGGGAACTAGCGGCCGCTACAATGAGCAGTTCTTC.

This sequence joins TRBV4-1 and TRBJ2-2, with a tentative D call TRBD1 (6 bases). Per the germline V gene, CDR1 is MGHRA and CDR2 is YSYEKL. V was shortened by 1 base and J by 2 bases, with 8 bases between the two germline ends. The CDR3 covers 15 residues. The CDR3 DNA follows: TGCGCCAGCAGCCAAGTGGACAGAAACACCGGGGAGCTGTTTTTT. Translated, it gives CASSQVDRNTGELFF.

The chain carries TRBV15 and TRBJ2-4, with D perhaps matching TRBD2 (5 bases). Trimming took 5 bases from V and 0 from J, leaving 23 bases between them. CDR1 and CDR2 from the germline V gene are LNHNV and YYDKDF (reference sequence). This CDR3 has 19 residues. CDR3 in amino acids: CATSPDPLRRASAKNIQYF. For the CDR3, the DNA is TGTGCCACCAGCCCAGACCCATTGCGGCGGGCGTCAGCCAAAAACATTCAGTACTTC.

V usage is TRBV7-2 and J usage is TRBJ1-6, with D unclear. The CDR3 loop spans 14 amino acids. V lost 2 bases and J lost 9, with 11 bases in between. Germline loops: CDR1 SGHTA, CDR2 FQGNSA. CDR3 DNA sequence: TGTGCCAGCAGCTTAAAAAGGGCGAGTTCACCCCTCCACTTT. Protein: CASSLKRASSPLHF. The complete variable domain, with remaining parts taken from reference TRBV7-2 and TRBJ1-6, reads GAGVSQSPSNKVTEKGKDVELRCDPISGHTALYWYRQSLGQGLEFLIYFQGNSAPDKSGLPSDRFSAERTGGSVSTLTIQRTQQEDSAVYLCASSLKRASSPLHFGNGTRLTVT.

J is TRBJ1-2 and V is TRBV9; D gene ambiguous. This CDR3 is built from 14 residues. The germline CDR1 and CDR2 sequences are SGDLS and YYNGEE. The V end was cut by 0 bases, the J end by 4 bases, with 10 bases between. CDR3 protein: CASSVDGEIYGYTF. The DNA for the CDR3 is TGTGCCAGCAGCGTAGACGGAGAGATCTATGGCTACACCTTC.

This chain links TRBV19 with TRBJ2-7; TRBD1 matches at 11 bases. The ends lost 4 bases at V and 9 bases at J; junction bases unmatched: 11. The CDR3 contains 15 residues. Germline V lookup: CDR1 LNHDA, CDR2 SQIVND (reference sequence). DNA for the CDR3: TGTGCCAGTAGTACCTCCGGGACAGGGGGTTTTGGGCAGTACTTC. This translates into CASSTSGTGGFGQYF.

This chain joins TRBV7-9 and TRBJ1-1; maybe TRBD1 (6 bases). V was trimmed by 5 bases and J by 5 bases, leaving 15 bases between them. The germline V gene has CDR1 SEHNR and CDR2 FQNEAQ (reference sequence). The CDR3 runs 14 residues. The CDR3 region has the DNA TGTGCCAGCAGCCACTCAACAGGGCGGACTGAAGCTTTCTTT. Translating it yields CASSHSTGRTEAFF. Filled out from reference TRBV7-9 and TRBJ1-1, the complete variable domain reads DTGVSQNPRHKITKRGQNVTFRCDPISEHNRLYWYRQTLGQGPEFLTYFQNEAQLEKSRLLSDRFSAERPKGSFSTLEIQRTEQGDSAMYLCASSHSTGRTEAFFGQGTRLTVV.

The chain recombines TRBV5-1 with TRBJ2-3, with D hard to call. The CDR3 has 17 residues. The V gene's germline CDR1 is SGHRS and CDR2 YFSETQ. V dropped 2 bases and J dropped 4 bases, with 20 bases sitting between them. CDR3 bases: TGCGCCAGCAGCTTATCAACCTCTGTGAGTGGAGCAGATACGCAGTATTTT. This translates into CASSLSTSVSGADTQYF.

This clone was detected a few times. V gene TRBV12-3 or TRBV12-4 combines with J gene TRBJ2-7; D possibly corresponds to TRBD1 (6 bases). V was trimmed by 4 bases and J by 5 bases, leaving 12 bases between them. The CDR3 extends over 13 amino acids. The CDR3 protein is CASSSLGGDEQYF. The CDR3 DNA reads TGTGCCAGCAGTTCCTTAGGGGGAGACGAGCAGTACTTC.